The 9 T cell receptor beta chains in this list originate from one sample, sequenced in a study of regulatory T cells in long-lasting Graves disease. Time point described: newly diagnosed GD, antithyroid drugs for less than 3 months. Preparation of the TCR library used RNA extracted from PBMCs. Construction of TCR beta libraries relied on iRepertoire HTBI primers and on Arm-PCR targeting CDR3 regions. Each CDR3 protein gets one entry after TCRdb re-called the multiplex PCR reads with MiXCR. This table holds 420,000 or so distinct CDR3 sequences, around 17% found once. This same sample was also part of a study on T cells in Graves' hyperthyroidism and ophthalmopathy.

The specimen comprised peripheral blood mononuclear cells (PBMCs), sampled at new diagnosis, from a patient treated with antithyroid drugs. Source of these receptors: a woman younger than 30 with Graves disease.

This clonotype was seen a few times. This chain joins TRBV19 and TRBJ2-1; TRBD2 aligns across 10 bases. V was clipped by 6 bases and J by 7 bases; unmatched bases: 9. Germline lookup yields CDR1 LNHDA and CDR2 SQIVND (reference sequence). CDR3 length equals 15 residues. CDR3 in DNA: TGTGCCAGTAGCTCTAGCGGGAGTGTAGCTAATGAGCAGTTCTTC. Residues: CASSSSGSVANEQFF.

The genes are TRBV5-6 and TRBJ2-7; D is undetermined. V lost 6 bases and J 0 bases, leaving 13 bases between the germline ends. The CDR3 spans 14 residues. Per the germline V gene, CDR1 is SGHDT and CDR2 is YYEEEE. In DNA, the CDR3 is TGTGCCAGCAATGACTTTCACTTCTCCTACGAGCAGTACTTC. The encoded protein is CASNDFHFSYEQYF. Complete variable domain (other parts from reference TRBV5-6 and TRBJ2-7): DAGVTQSPTHLIKTRGQQVTLRCSPKSGHDTVSWYQQALGQGPQFIFQYYEEEERQRGNFPDRFSGHQFPNYSSELNVNALLLGDSALYLCASNDFHFSYEQYFGPGTRLTVT.

The chain couples TRBV10-3 to TRBJ1-4, with a possible D match to TRBD1 (5 bases). CDR1 and CDR2 from the germline V gene are ENHRY and SYGVKD. The CDR3 consists of 13 residues. Trimming stripped 6 bases from V and 6 bases from J, with 11 bases between. The CDR3 loop is CAIRRGRDEKLFF. DNA of the CDR3: TGTGCCATCAGACGGGGGAGGGATGAAAAACTGTTTTTT.

This clonotype was seen a handful of times. The chain combines TRBV7-3 with TRBJ2-1; D remains ambiguous. Trimming pared 3 bases from V and 5 bases from J, leaving 17 bases between. The CDR3 is made up of 16 amino acids. Germline V gene data show CDR1 as SGHTA and CDR2 as FQGTGA. The CDR3 DNA sequence: TGTGCCAGCAGCTTTTTTAGCACCCGGTACGACAATGAGCAGTTCTTC. Translation gives CASSFFSTRYDNEQFF.

This clonotype was seen many times. The chain carries TRBV28 and TRBJ2-7; D might be TRBD1 (6 bases). The CDR3 covers 12 residues. Trimming cost V 5 bases and J 3 bases, with 8 bases left between them. CDR1 and CDR2 from the germline V gene are MDHEN and SYDVKM. The CDR3 sequence: CASSTTGYEQYF. As DNA, the CDR3 is TGTGCCAGCAGTACGACAGGCTACGAGCAGTACTTC.

This clonotype was seen many times. The chain has TRBV20-1 and TRBJ2-1, with a weak D call TRBD2 (5 bases). CDR1 is DFQATT, CDR2 SNEGSKA, per germline (reference sequence). The CDR3 is made up of 10 amino acids. Trimming took off 1 base at V and 10 bases at J, with 5 bases between the two ends. CDR3 sequence reads: CSARGGEQFF. The CDR3, as DNA: TGCAGTGCTAGAGGAGGGGAGCAGTTCTTC.

This clonotype was detected once. It may be a read error: a sequence one base away is much more abundant. The DNA of the CDR3 is TGTGCTAGCAGCTTAAGGGCAGGAGGGCAAGAGACCCAGTTCTTC. The encoded protein is CASSLRAGGQETQFF. V is TRBV7-7 and J is TRBJ2-1, with D tentatively TRBD2 (6 bases). This CDR3 is 15 amino acids long. Germline V lookup: CDR1 SSHAT, CDR2 FNYEAQ (reference sequence).

This clonotype appeared many times. The J gene is TRBJ2-1, the V gene TRBV3-1; the D is unclear. There are 13 residues in the CDR3. Trimming removed 1 base from V and 6 bases from J, with 7 bases in between. Germline V gene lookup returns CDR1 LGHDT and CDR2 YNNKEL (reference sequence). CDR3 nucleotide sequence: TGTGCCAGCAGCCAAGTCGTCGGCAATGAGCAGTTCTTC. Amino acids: CASSQVVGNEQFF.

This clonotype was counted a single time. The chain combines TRBV7-6 with TRBJ2-3; 10 bases match TRBD2. Germline V gene data show CDR1 as SGHVS and CDR2 as FNYEAQ. Trimming cost V 2 bases and J 3 bases; bases outside gene matches: 8. There are 17 residues in the CDR3. The CDR3 region has the DNA TGTGCCAGCAGCTTACTCCCAGCGGGAGGGCGTACAGATACGCAGTATTTT. Translation: CASSLLPAGGRTDTQYF.